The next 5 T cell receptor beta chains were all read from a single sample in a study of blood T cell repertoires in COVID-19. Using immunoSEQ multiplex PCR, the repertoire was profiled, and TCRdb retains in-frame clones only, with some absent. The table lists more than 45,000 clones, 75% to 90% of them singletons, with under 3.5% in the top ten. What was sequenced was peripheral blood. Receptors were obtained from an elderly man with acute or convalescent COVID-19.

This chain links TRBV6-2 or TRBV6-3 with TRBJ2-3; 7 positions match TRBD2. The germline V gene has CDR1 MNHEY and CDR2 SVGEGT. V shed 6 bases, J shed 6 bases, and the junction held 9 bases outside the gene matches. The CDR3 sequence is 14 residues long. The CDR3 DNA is TGTGCCAGCAGCACGGCGGGGGTCGGGGATACGCAGTATTTT. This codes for CASSTAGVGDTQYF.

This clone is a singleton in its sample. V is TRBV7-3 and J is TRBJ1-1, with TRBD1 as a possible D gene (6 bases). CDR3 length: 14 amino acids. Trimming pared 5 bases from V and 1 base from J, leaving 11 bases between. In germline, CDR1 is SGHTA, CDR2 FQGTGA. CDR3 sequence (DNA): TGTGCCAGCAGCCCCCGGGGGGCGAACACTGAAGCTTTCTTT. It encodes CASSPRGANTEAFF.

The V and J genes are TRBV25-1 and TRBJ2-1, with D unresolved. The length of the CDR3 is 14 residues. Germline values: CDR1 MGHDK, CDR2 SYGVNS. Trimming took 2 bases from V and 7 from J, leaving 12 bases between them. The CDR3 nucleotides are TGTGCCAGCAGTGAAGCGGCAGCCAGAAATGAGCAGTTCTTC. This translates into CASSEAAARNEQFF.

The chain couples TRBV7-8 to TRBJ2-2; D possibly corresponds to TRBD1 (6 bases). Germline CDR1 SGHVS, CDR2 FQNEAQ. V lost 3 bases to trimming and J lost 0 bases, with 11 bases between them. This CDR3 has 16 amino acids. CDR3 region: CASSFGRTANTGELFF. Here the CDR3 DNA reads TGTGCCAGCAGCTTTGGCCGGACAGCGAACACCGGGGAGCTGTTTTTT.

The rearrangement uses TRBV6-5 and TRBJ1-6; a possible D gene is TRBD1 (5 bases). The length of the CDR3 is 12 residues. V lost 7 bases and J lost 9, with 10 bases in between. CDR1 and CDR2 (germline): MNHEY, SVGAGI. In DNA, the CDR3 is TGTGCCAGCATATCCGGGGGTTCACCCCTCCACTTT. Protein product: CASISGGSPLHF.